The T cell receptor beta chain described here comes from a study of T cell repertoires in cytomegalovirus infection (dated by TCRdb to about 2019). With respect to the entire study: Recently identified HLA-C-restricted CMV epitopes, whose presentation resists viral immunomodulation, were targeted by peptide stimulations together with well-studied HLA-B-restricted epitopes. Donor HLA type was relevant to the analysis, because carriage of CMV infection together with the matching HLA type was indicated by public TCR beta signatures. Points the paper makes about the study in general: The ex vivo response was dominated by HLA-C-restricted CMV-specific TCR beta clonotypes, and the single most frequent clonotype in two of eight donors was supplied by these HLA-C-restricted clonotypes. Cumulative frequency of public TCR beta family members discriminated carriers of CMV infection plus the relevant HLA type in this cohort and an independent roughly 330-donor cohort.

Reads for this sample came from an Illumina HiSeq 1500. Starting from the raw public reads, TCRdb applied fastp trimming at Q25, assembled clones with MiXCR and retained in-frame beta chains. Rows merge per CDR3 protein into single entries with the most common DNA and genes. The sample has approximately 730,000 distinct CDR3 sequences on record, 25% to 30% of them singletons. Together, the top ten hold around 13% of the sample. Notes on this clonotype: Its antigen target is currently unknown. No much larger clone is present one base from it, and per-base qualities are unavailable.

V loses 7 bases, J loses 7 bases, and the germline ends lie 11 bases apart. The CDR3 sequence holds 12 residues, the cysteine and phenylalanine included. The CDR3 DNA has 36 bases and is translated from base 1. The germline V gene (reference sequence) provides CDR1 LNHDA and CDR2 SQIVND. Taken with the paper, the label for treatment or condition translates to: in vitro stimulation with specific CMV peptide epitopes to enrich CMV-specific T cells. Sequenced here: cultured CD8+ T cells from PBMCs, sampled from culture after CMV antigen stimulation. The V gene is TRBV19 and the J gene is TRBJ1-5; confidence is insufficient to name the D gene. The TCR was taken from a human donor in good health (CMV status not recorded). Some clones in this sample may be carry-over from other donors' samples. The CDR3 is CASTLYGQPQHF. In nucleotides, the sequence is TGTGCCAGTACCTTATATGGCCAGCCCCAGCATTTT. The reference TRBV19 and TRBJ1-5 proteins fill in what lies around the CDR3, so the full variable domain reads DGGITQSPKYLFRKEGQNVTLSCEQNLNHDAMYWYRQDPGQGLRLIYYSQIVNDFQKGDIAEGYSVSREKKESFPLTVTSAQKNPTAFYLCASTLYGQPQHFGDGTRLSIL.